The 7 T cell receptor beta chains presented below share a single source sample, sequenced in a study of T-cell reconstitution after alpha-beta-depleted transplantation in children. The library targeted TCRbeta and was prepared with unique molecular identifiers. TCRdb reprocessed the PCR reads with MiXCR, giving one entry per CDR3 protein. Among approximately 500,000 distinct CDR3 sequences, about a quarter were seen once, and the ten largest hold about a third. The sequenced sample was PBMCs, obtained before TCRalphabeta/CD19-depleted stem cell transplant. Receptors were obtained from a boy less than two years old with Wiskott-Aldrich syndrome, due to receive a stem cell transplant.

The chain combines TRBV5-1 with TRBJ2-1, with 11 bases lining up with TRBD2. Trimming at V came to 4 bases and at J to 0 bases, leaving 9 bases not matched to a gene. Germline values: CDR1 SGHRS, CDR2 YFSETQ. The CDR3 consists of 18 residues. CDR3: CASSLGTSGRTSYNEQFF. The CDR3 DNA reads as TGCGCCAGCAGCCTTGGGACTAGCGGACGAACCTCCTACAATGAGCAGTTCTTC. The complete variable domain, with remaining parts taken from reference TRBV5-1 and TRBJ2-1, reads KAGVTQTPRYLIKTRGQQVTLSCSPISGHRSVSWYQQTPGQGLQFLFEYFSETQRNKGNFPGRFSGRQFSNSRSEMNVSTLELGDSALYLCASSLGTSGRTSYNEQFFGPGTRLTVL.

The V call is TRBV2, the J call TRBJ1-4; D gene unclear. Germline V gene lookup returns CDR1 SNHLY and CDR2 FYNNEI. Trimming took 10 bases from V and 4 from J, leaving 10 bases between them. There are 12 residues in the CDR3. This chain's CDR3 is CAITDYNEKLFF. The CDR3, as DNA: TGTGCCATCACAGATTATAATGAAAAACTGTTTTTT.

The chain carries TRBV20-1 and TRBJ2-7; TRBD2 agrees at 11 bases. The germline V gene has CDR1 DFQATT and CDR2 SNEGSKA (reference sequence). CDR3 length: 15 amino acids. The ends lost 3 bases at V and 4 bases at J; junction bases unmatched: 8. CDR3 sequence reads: CSASPLAGGRYEQYF. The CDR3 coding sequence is TGCAGTGCTAGCCCCTTAGCGGGAGGGCGATACGAGCAGTACTTC.

Here the CDR3 DNA reads TGCGCCAGCAGTGGGGAATCCCCCTTAGACGAGCAGTACTTC. It is translated as CASSGESPLDEQYF. The J gene is TRBJ2-7, the V gene TRBV10-2; D is ambiguous. Per the germline V gene, CDR1 is WSHSY and CDR2 is SAAADI. V lost 4 bases and J lost 5, with 15 bases in between. The CDR3 is 14 residues long.

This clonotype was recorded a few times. The chain's CDR3 is CASSYGTGNYEQYF. CDR3 nucleotide sequence: TGTGCCAGCAGTTACGGGACAGGGAATTACGAGCAGTACTTC. The chain couples TRBV28 to TRBJ2-7, with TRBD1 identical over 9 bases. V lost 4 bases to trimming and J lost 4 bases; unmatched junction nucleotides: 5. The length of the CDR3 is 14 residues. Per germline, CDR1 MDHEN and CDR2 SYDVKM.

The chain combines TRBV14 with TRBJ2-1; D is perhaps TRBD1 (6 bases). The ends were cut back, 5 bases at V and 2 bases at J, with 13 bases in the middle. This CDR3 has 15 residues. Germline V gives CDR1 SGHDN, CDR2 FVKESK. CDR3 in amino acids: CASSARGTPYNEQFF. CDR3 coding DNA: TGTGCCAGCAGCGCGAGGGGGACCCCCTACAATGAGCAGTTCTTC.

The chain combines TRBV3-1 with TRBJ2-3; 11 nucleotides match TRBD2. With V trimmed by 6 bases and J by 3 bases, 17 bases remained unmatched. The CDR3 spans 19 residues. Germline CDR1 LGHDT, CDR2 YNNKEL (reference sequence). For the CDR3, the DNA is TGTGCCAGCAGTCGCCCCCGTACTAGCGGGAGCTTAAGGACAGATACGCAGTATTTT. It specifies CASSRPRTSGSLRTDTQYF.